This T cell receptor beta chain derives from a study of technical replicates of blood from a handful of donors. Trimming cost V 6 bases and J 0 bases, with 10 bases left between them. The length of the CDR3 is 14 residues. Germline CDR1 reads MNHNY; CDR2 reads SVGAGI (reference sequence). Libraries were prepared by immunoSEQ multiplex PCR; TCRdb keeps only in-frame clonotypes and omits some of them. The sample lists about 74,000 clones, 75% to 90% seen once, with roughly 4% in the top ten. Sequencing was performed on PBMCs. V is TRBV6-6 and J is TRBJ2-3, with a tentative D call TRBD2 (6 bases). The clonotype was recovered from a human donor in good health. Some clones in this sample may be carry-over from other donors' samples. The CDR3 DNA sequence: TGTGCCAGCAGCGGGGGTAGTAGCACAGATACGCAGTATTTT. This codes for CASSGGSSTDTQYF.